This TCR beta chain was retrieved from a study of CD8 T cells in Susac syndrome. This CDR3 spans 17 amino acids. V lost 1 base to trimming and J lost 4 bases, with 16 bases between them. The V gene's germline CDR1 is LGHNA and CDR2 YNFKEQ. It was with random hexamers that roughly 0.5 to 1 ug RNA was reverse transcribed. TCRdb processed the immunoSEQ multiplex PCR reads anew with MiXCR; each CDR3 protein has one entry. The table has 100,000 to 150,000 distinct CDR3 sequences, approximately 96% seen once. The receptor was isolated from a human donor with Susac syndrome. Sequenced: CD8+ T cells from PBMCs. This chain links TRBV4-2 with TRBJ2-2, with D possibly matching TRBD2 (7 bases). CDR3 sequence reads: CASSQGRGRGATGELFF. In DNA form, the CDR3 reads TGTGCCAGCAGCCAAGGTCGTGGGAGGGGGGCCACCGGGGAGCTGTTTTTT.